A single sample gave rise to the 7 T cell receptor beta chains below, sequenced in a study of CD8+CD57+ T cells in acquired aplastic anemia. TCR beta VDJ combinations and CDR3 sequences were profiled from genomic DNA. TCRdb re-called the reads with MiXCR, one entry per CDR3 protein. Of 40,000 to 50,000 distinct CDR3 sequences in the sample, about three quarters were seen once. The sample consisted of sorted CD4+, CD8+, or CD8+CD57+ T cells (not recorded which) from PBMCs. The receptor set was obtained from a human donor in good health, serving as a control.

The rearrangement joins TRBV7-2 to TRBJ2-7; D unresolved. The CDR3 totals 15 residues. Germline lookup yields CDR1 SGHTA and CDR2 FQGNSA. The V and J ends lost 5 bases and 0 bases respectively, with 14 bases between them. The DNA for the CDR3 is TGTGCCAGCAGCCCAACTCGGGCCTCCTCCTACGAGCAGTACTTC. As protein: CASSPTRASSYEQYF.

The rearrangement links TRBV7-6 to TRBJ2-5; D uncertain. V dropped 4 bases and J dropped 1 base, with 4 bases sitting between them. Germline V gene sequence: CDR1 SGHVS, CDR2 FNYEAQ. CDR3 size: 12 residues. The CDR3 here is CASSYIQETQYF. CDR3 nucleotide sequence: TGTGCCAGCAGCTATATCCAAGAGACCCAGTACTTC.

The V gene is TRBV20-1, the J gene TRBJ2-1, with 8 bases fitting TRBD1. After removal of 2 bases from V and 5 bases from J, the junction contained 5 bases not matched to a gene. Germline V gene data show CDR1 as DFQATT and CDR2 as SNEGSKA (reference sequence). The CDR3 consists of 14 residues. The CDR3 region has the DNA TGCAGTGCTAGATGGACAGGGATGAACAATGAGCAGTTCTTC. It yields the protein CSARWTGMNNEQFF.

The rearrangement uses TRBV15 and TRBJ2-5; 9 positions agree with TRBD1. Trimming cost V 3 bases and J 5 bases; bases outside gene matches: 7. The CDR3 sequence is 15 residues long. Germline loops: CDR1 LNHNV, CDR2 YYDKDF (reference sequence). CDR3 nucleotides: TGTGCCACCAGCAGTATGAGACAGGGGGTGGAGACCCAGTACTTC. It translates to CATSSMRQGVETQYF.

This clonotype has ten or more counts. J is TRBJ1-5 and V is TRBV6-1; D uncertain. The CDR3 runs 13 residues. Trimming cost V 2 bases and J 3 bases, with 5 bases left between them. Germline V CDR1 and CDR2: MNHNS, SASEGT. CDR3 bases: TGTGCCAGCAGTGAACGGGTCAATCAGCCCCAGCATTTT. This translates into CASSERVNQPQHF.

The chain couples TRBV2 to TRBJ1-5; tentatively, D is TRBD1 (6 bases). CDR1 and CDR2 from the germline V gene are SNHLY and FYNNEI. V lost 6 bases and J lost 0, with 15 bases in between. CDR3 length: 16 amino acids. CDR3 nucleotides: TGTGCCAGCAGGCGATGGGACACCGATAGCAATCAGCCCCAGCATTTT. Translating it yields CASRRWDTDSNQPQHF.

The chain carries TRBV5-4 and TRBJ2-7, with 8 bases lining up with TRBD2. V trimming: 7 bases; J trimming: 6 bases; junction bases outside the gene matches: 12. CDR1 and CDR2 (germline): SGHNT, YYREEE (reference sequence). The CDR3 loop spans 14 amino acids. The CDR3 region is CASAPGSGGIEQYF. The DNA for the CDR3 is TGTGCCAGCGCCCCTGGCAGCGGGGGAATCGAGCAGTACTTC.